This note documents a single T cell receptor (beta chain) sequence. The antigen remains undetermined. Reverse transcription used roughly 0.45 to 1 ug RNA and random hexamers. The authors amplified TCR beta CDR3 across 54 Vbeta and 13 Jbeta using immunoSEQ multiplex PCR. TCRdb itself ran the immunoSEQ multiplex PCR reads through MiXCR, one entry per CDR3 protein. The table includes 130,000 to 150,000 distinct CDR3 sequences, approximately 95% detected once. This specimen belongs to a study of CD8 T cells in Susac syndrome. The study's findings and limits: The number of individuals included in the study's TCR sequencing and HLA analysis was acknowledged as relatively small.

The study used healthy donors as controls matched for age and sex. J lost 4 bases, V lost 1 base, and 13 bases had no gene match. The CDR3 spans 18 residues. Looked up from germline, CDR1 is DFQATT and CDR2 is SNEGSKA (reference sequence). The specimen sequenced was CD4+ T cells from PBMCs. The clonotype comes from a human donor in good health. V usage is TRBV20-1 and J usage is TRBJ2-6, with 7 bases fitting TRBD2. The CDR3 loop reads CSARGGPGRVGGANVLTF. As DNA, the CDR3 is TGCAGTGCTAGAGGAGGGCCAGGGAGGGTTGGGGGGGCCAACGTCCTGACTTTC.